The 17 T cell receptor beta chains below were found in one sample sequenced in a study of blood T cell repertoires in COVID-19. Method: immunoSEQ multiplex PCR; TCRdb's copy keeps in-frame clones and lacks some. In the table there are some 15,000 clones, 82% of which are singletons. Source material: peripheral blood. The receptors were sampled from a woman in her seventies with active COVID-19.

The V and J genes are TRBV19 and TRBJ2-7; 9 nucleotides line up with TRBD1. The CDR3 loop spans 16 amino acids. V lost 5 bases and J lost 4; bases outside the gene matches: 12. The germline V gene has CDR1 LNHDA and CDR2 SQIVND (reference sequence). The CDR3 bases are TGTGCCAGTAGTTCGACCGGGACAGGGAGTCCTTACGAGCAGTACTTC. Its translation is CASSSTGTGSPYEQYF. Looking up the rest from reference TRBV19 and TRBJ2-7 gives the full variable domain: DGGITQSPKYLFRKEGQNVTLSCEQNLNHDAMYWYRQDPGQGLRLIYYSQIVNDFQKGDIAEGYSVSREKKESFPLTVTSAQKNPTAFYLCASSSTGTGSPYEQYFGPGTRLTVT.

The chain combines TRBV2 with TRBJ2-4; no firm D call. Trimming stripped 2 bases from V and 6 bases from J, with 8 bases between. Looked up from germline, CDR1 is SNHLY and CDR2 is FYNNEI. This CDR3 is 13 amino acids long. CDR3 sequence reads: CASSEKPGNIQYF. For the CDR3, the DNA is TGTGCCAGCAGTGAAAAACCCGGAAACATTCAGTACTTC.

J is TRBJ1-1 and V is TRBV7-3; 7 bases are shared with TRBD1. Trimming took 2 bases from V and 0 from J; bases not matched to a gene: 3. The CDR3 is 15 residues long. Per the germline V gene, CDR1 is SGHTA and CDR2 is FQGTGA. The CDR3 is CASSLGTAMNTEAFF. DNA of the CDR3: TGTGCCAGCAGCTTAGGGACAGCTATGAACACTGAAGCTTTCTTT.

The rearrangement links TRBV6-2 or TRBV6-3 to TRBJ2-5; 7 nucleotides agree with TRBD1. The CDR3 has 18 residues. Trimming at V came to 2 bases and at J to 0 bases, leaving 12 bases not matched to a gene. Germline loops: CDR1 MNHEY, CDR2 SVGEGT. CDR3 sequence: CASSYSPLDRKYQETQYF. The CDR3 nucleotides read TGTGCCAGCAGTTACAGCCCCCTGGACAGGAAGTACCAAGAGACCCAGTACTTC.

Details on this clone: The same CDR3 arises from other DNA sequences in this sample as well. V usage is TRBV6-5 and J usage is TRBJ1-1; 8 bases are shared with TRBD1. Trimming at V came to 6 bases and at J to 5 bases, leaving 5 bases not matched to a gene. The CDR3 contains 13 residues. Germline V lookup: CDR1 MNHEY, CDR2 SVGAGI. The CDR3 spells CASSITGGTEAFF. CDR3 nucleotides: TGTGCCAGCAGCATCACAGGGGGGACTGAAGCTTTCTTT.

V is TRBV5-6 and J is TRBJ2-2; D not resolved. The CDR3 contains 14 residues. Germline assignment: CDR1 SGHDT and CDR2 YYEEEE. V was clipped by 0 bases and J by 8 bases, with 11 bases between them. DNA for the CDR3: TGTGCCAGCAGCTTGGGTTTAGCCTCTGGGGAGCTGTTTTTT. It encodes CASSLGLASGELFF. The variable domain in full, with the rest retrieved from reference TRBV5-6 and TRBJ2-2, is DAGVTQSPTHLIKTRGQQVTLRCSPKSGHDTVSWYQQALGQGPQFIFQYYEEEERQRGNFPDRFSGHQFPNYSSELNVNALLLGDSALYLCASSLGLASGELFFGEGSRLTVL.

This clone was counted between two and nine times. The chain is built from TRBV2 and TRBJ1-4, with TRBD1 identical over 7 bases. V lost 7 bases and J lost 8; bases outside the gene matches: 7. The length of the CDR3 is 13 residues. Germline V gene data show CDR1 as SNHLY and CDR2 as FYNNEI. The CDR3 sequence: CASTQGRGEKLFF. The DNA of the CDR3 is TGTGCCAGCACACAGGGGCGAGGCGAAAAACTGTTTTTT.

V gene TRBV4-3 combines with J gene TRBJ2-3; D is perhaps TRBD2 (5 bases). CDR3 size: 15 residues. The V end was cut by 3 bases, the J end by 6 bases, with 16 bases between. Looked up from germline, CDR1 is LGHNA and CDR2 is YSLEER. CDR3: CASSQLGRNRDTQYF. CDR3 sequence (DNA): TGCGCCAGCAGCCAGTTAGGGAGAAATAGGGATACGCAGTATTTT.

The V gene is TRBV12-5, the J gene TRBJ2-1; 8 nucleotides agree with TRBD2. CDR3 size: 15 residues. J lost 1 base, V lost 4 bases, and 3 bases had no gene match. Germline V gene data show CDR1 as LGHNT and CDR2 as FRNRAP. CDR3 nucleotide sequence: TGTGCTAGTGGTTCAGGCGGGAGGTCCTACAATGAGCAGTTCTTC. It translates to CASGSGGRSYNEQFF. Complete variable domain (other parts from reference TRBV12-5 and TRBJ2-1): DARVTQTPRHKVTEMGQEVTMRCQPILGHNTVFWYRQTMMQGLELLAYFRNRAPLDDSGMPKDRFSAEMPDATLATLKIQPSEPRDSAVYFCASGSGGRSYNEQFFGPGTRLTVL.

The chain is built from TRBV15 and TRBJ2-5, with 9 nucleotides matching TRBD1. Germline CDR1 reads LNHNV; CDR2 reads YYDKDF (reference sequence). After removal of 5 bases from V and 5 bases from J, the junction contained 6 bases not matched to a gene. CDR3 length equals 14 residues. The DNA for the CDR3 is TGTGCCACCAGCCCGGGGACAGGGATGGAGACCCAGTACTTC. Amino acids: CATSPGTGMETQYF. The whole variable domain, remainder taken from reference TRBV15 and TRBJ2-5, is DAMVIQNPRYQVTQFGKPVTLSCSQTLNHNVMYWYQQKSSQAPKLLFHYYDKDFNNEADTPDNFQSRRPNTSFCFLDIRSPGLGDTAMYLCATSPGTGMETQYFGPGTRLLVL.

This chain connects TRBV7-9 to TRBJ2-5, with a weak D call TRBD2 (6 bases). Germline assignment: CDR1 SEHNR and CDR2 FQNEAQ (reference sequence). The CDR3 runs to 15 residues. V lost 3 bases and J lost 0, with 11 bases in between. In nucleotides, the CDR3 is TGTGCCAGCAGCTTGGGTAGCGGTTACCAAGAGACCCAGTACTTC. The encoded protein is CASSLGSGYQETQYF. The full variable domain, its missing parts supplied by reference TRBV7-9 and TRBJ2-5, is DTGVSQNPRHKITKRGQNVTFRCDPISEHNRLYWYRQTLGQGPEFLTYFQNEAQLEKSRLLSDRFSAERPKGSFSTLEIQRTEQGDSAMYLCASSLGSGYQETQYFGPGTRLLVL.

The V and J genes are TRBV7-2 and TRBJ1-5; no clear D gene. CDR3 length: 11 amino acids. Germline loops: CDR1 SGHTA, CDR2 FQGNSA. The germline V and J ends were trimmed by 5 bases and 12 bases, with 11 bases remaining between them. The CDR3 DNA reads TGTGCCAGCAGCAACGGGATTAGCCAGCATTTT. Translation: CASSNGISQHF. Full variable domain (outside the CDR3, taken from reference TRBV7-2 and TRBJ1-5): GAGVSQSPSNKVTEKGKDVELRCDPISGHTALYWYRQSLGQGLEFLIYFQGNSAPDKSGLPSDRFSAERTGGSVSTLTIQRTQQEDSAVYLCASSNGISQHFGDGTRLSIL.

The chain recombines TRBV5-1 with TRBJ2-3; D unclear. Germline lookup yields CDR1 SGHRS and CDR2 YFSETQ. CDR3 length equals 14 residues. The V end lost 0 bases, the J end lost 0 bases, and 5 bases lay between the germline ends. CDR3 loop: CASSLVTSTDTQYF. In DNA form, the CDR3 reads TGCGCCAGCAGCTTGGTGACTAGCACAGATACGCAGTATTTT.

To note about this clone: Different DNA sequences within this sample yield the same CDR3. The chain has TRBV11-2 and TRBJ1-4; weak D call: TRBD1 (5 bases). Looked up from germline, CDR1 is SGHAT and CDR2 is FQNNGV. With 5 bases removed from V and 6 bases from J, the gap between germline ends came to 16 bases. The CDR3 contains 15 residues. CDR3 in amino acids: CASSPRGIRDEKLFF. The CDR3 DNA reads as TGTGCCAGCAGCCCTCGGGGGATAAGGGATGAAAAACTGTTTTTT.

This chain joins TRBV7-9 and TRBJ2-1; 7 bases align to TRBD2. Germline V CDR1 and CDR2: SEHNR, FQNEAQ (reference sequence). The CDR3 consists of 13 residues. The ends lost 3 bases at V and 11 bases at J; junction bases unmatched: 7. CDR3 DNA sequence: TGTGCCAGCAGCTTGGCTGCGGGAGAAAAGCAGTTCTTC. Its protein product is CASSLAAGEKQFF.

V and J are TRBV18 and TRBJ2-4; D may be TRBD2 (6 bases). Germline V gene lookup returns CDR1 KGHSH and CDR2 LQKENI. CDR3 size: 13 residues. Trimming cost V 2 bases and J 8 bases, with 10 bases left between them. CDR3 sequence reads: CASSPVRGDIQYF. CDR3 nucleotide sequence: TGTGCCAGCTCACCAGTACGCGGGGACATTCAGTACTTC.

CDR3 sequence: CASSPPAGEQYF. The CDR3 DNA reads as TGTGCCAGCTCACCCCCAGCGGGTGAGCAGTACTTC. The chain combines TRBV18 with TRBJ2-7; tentatively, D is TRBD2 (6 bases). The ends were cut back, 3 bases at V and 7 bases at J, with 10 bases in the middle. Germline V gene sequence: CDR1 KGHSH, CDR2 LQKENI. CDR3 length equals 12 residues.